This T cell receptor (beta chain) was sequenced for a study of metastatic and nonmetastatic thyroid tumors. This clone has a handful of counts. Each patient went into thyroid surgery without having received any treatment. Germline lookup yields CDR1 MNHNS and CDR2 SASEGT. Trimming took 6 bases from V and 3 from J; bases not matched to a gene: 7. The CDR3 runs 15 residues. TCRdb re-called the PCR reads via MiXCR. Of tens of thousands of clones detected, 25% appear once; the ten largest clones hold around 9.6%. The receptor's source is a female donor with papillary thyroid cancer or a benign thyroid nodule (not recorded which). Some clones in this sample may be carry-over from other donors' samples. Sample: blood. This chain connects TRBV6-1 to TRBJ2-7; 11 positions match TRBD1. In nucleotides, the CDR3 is TGTGCCAGCAGGGGCGGGACAGGGGGTCACTACGAGCAGTACTTC. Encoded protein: CASRGGTGGHYEQYF.